Reported below is one TCR beta chain. The data stem from a study of early T cells in non-severe SARS-CoV-2 infection. In the study overall: From unsorted whole blood, bulk RNA was sequenced, and the chains remained unpaired.

Researchers tagged individual cDNA molecules with unique molecular identifiers. TCRdb analysed the 5' RACE reads with MiXCR anew, one entry per CDR3 protein. Of about 26,000 distinct CDR3 sequences in the sample, 4.4% were seen once. The CDR3 has 17 residues. Germline loops: CDR1 SQVTM, CDR2 ANQGSEA. The V and J ends lost 4 bases and 0 bases, in that order; junction bases with no gene match: 9. The sequence was collected from an adult who was a healthcare worker with PCR-confirmed SARS-CoV-2 infection or an uninfected control (not recorded which). This chain links TRBV29-1 with TRBJ2-3, with TRBD2 identical over 11 bases. Sequencing input: whole blood. The CDR3 nucleotides read TGCAGCGTTGTATTGCCTAGCGGGGGGTATAGCACAGATACGCAGTATTTT. It translates to CSVVLPSGGYSTDTQYF.